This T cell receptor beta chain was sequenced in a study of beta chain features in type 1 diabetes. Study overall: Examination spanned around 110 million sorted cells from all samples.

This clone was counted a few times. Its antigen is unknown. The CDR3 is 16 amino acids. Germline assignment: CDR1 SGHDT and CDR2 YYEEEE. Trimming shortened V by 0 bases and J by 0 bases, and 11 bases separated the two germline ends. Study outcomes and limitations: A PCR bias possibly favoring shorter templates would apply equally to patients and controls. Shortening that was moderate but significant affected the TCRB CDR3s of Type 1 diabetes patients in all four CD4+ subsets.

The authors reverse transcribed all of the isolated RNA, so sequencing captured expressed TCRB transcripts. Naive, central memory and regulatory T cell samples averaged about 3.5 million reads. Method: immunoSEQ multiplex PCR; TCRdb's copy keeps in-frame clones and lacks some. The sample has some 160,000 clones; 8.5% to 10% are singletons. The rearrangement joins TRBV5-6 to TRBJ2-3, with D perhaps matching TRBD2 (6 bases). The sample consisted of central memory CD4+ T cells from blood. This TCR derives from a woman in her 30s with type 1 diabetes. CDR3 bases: TGTGCCAGCAGCTTGGTGGCAGGGAGGAGCACAGATACGCAGTATTTT. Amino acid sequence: CASSLVAGRSTDTQYF.